The sequence of this T cell receptor beta chain was determined in a study of blood T cells in healthy people across ages. The study's findings and limits: Using unsorted PBMCs precluded a conclusive naive versus antigen-experienced comparison. TCR beta diversity correlated strongly with naive T cell percentage.

In the case of this clonotype: The antigen is unknown.

It was with a sample-barcoded 5' primer and a J-beta primer mix that a second PCR of roughly 6 to 12 cycles was run. A tag from a template-switch adaptor with 12 random nucleotides marked each cDNA molecule. TCRdb used MiXCR to reprocess the 5' RACE reads, holding one entry per CDR3 protein. The sample lists 1.5 million or so distinct CDR3 sequences, about 43% occurring once. Germline CDR1 is SGHAT and CDR2 is FQNNGV. V was cut by 5 bases and J by 12 bases, with 14 bases left in between. This CDR3 has 11 amino acids. At least 6 micrograms of total RNA were extracted per sample. The chain joins TRBV11-2 to TRBJ2-7; D is perhaps TRBD2 (7 bases). Sample: blood. This sequence was found in a woman younger than 30 in good health. In nucleotides, the CDR3 is TGTGCCAGCAGCCTAGCGGACAGTCCGTACTTC. This translates into CASSLADSPYF.